The 13 T cell receptor beta chains given below trace back to one sample, sequenced in a study of blood T cell repertoires in COVID-19. Assay: immunoSEQ multiplex PCR; the TCRdb copy retains only in-frame clones and omits some. There are some 110,000 clones in the sample; about nine tenths occur only once, and more than 14% lies in the top ten. The sequenced sample consisted of peripheral blood. These receptors all come from a man aged 50 to 59 with acute or convalescent COVID-19.

This clone turned up a few times. The chain employs TRBV28 and TRBJ2-7, with TRBD1 identical over 7 bases. CDR3 length: 15 amino acids. Germline loops: CDR1 MDHEN, CDR2 SYDVKM. V shed 5 bases, J shed 2 bases, and the junction held 9 bases outside the gene matches. CDR3 sequence reads: CASSGRDSRPYEQYF. DNA for the CDR3: TGTGCCAGCAGTGGCCGGGACAGTAGACCCTACGAGCAGTACTTC. Together with reference TRBV28 and TRBJ2-7, the CDR3 gives the full variable domain: DVKVTQSSRYLVKRTGEKVFLECVQDMDHENMFWYRQDPGLGLRLIYFSYDVKMKEKGDIPEGYSVSREKKERFSLILESASTNQTSMYLCASSGRDSRPYEQYFGPGTRLTVT.

J is TRBJ1-2 and V is TRBV3-1 (or the pseudogene TRBV3-2); 8 nucleotides agree with TRBD1. Germline-derived CDR1 and CDR2 are LGHDT and YNNKEL (reference sequence). The CDR3 runs to 13 residues. Trimming cost V 1 base and J 8 bases; bases outside gene matches: 3. DNA of the CDR3: TGTGCCAGCAGCCAAGGGAGGGACAGGGGCTACACCTTC. Its translation: CASSQGRDRGYTF.

This rearrangement joins TRBV12-3 or TRBV12-4 to TRBJ2-1; D is unresolved. V lost 4 bases to trimming and J lost 10 bases, with 11 bases between them. The CDR3 extends over 12 amino acids. The CDR3 nucleotides are TGTGCCAGCAGTTCCAGGTATGGGGAGCAGTTCTTC. Translation gives CASSSRYGEQFF.

This clone came up once. The V call is TRBV27, the J call TRBJ2-7, with 11 bases that match TRBD2. The J segment lost 3 bases and the V segment lost 5 bases, leaving 6 bases of the junction unmatched. There are 15 residues in the CDR3. Germline assignment: CDR1 MNHEY and CDR2 SMNVEV (reference sequence). CDR3 protein: CASSPLAGGFYEQYF. The CDR3 DNA follows: TGTGCCAGCAGTCCTCTAGCGGGAGGCTTCTACGAGCAGTACTTC.

This sequence joins TRBV6-2 or TRBV6-3 and TRBJ2-2; no clear D gene. With 4 bases removed from V and 4 bases from J, the gap between germline ends came to 4 bases. The CDR3 consists of 12 residues. CDR1 and CDR2 (germline): MNHEY, SVGEGT. The CDR3 here is CASSSSTGELFF. The CDR3, as DNA: TGTGCCAGCAGTTCGTCCACCGGGGAGCTGTTTTTT.

The genes are TRBV6-4 and TRBJ2-1; D is undetermined. Trimming took off 2 bases at V and 2 bases at J, with 13 bases between the two ends. CDR1 and CDR2 (germline): MRHNA, SNTAGT. The CDR3 is 16 amino acids. The CDR3 nucleotides read TGTGCCAGCAGTGACGGTGTGGCAGGCACCTACAATGAGCAGTTCTTC. This gives the protein CASSDGVAGTYNEQFF.

The rearrangement joins TRBV24-1 to TRBJ2-2, with D maybe TRBD1 (6 bases). Germline V lookup: CDR1 KGHDR, CDR2 SFDVKD. The CDR3 extends over 15 amino acids. The germline V and J ends were trimmed by 8 bases and 4 bases, with 16 bases remaining between them. The CDR3 region is CATTSGGSGTGELFF. The CDR3 bases are TGTGCCACCACGAGTGGGGGCTCGGGCACCGGGGAGCTGTTTTTT.

The rearrangement joins TRBV7-9 to TRBJ2-1; unclear D gene. CDR1 is SEHNR and CDR2 is FQNEAQ in the germline V gene (reference sequence). With 1 base removed from V and 2 bases from J, the gap between germline ends came to 6 bases. This CDR3 has 14 amino acids. The CDR3 region has the DNA TGTGCCAGCAGCTTAGGCCAGACCTACAATGAGCAGTTCTTC. Translated: CASSLGQTYNEQFF.

The rearrangement uses TRBV11-2 and TRBJ2-1, with 8 bases aligning to TRBD1. This CDR3 is 17 amino acids long. Germline CDR1 is SGHAT and CDR2 is FQNNGV. J lost 4 bases, V lost 0 bases, and 8 bases had no gene match. DNA of the CDR3: TGTGCCAGCAGCTTAGATTGGGGGACAGGAGAATACAATGAGCAGTTCTTC. This gives the protein CASSLDWGTGEYNEQFF.

CDR3 sequence: CASSRRGLDEKLFF. The CDR3 nucleotides are TGTGCCAGCAGCAGGAGGGGGCTCGATGAAAAACTGTTTTTT. The chain combines TRBV5-5 with TRBJ1-4, with 7 bases fitting TRBD1. Germline CDR1 SGHKS, CDR2 YYEKEE (reference sequence). This CDR3 is built from 14 residues. The ends lost 4 bases at V and 6 bases at J; junction bases unmatched: 6.

J is TRBJ1-1 and V is TRBV30; the D is unclear. The germline V and J ends were trimmed by 8 bases and 2 bases, with 12 bases remaining between them. CDR1 and CDR2 (germline): GTSNPN, SVGIG (reference sequence). This CDR3 spans 12 amino acids. CDR3 sequence reads: CAERTGNTEAFF. The CDR3 coding sequence is TGTGCCGAAAGGACGGGAAACACTGAAGCTTTCTTT.

V and J are TRBV28 and TRBJ2-7, with 9 bases identical to TRBD1. The germline V gene encodes CDR1 MDHEN and CDR2 SYDVKM. This CDR3 has 14 amino acids. The V gene end was trimmed by 6 bases and the J gene end by 5 bases; junction bases not matched to a gene: 8. CDR3 protein: CASSLTGGKNEQYF. The CDR3 DNA reads as TGTGCCAGCAGCCTCACAGGGGGCAAAAACGAGCAGTACTTC. The full variable domain, rest sourced from reference TRBV28 and TRBJ2-7, is DVKVTQSSRYLVKRTGEKVFLECVQDMDHENMFWYRQDPGLGLRLIYFSYDVKMKEKGDIPEGYSVSREKKERFSLILESASTNQTSMYLCASSLTGGKNEQYFGPGTRLTVT.

The chain carries TRBV30 and TRBJ2-2; D gene unclear. This CDR3 spans 12 amino acids. V gave up 4 bases and J gave up 6 bases, with 9 bases separating them. CDR1 is GTSNPN and CDR2 is SVGIG in the germline V gene (reference sequence). For the CDR3, the DNA is TGTGCCTGGAAGGAAGGAGCCGGGGAGCTGTTTTTT. It yields the protein CAWKEGAGELFF.